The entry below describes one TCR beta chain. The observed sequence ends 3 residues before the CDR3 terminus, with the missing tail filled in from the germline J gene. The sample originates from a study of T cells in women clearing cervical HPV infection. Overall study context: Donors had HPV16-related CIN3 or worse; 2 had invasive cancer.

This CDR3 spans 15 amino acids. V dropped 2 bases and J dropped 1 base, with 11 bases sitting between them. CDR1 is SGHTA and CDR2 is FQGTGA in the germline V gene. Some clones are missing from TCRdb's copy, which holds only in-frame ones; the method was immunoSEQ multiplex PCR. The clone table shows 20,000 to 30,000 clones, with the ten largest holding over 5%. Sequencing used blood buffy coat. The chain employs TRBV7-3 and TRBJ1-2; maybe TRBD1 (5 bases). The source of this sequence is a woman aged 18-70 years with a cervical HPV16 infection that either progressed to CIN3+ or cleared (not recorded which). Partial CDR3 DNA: TGTGCCAGCAGCTTAGGTCCGACAGTTAACTATGGC. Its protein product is CASSLGPTVNYG. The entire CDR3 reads CASSLGPTVNYGYTF.